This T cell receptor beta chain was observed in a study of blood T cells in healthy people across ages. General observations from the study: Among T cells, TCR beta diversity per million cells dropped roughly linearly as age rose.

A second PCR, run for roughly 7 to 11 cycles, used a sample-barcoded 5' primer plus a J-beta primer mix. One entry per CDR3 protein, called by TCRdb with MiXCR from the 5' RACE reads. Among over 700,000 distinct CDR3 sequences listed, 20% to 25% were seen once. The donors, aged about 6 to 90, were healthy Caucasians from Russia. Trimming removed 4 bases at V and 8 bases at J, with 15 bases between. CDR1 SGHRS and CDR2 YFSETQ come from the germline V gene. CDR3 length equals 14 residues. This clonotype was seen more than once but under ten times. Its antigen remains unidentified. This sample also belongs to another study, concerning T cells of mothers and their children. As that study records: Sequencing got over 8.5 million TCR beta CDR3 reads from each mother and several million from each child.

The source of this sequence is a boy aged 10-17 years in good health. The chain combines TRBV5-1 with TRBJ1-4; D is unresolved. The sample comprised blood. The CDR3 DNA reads TGCGCCAGCAGCCGGGAGGCCAACGGAGAAAAACTGTTTTTT. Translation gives CASSREANGEKLFF.